The 3 T cell receptor beta chains listed next were all sequenced from one sample in a study of T cells after posttransplantation cyclophosphamide. TCRdb's table, derived via immunoSEQ multiplex PCR, lists solely in-frame clones and lacks some. The sample shows 9,500 to 10,000 clones, 88% of them seen only once. Controls had myeloablative marrow grafts with methotrexate and calcineurin inhibitor, sampled at 1 year. The material was PBMCs, obtained after an allogeneic stem cell transplant with a calcineurin inhibitor and methotrexate. The receptors shown here come from a male patient aged 30 to 40 who received an allogeneic stem cell transplant from an unrelated donor, was CMV-positive, and had no GVHD. Some T cells may be transferred from the graft donor.

The rearrangement links TRBV9 to TRBJ2-5; possibly TRBD1 for D (6 bases). Germline V gene lookup returns CDR1 SGDLS and CDR2 YYNGEE. The CDR3 consists of 15 residues. Trimming removed 0 bases at V and 5 bases at J, with 14 bases between. The CDR3 reads CASSVATGLPETQYF. The CDR3 nucleotides read TGTGCCAGCAGCGTAGCTACAGGGTTGCCGGAGACCCAGTACTTC.

V is TRBV11-3 and J is TRBJ1-1; D remains unclear. Germline V gene lookup returns CDR1 SGHNT and CDR2 YENEEA. The CDR3 is 14 residues long. With 3 bases removed from V and 4 bases from J, the gap between germline ends came to 12 bases. The chain's CDR3 is CASSFSSRLTEAFF. CDR3 coding DNA: TGTGCCAGCAGCTTCAGCTCCAGACTCACTGAAGCTTTCTTT.

The chain couples TRBV10-3 to TRBJ2-7; TRBD1 matches 9 bases. V lost 0 bases, J lost 2 bases, and 14 bases stayed unmatched. Per the germline V gene, CDR1 is ENHRY and CDR2 is SYGVKD. The CDR3 contains 19 residues. CDR3 nucleotides: TGTGCCATCAGTGAGTCAGGTTGGGAAAGGGGACAGGGCCCCTACGAGCAGTACGTC. Translation gives CAISESGWERGQGPYEQYV.